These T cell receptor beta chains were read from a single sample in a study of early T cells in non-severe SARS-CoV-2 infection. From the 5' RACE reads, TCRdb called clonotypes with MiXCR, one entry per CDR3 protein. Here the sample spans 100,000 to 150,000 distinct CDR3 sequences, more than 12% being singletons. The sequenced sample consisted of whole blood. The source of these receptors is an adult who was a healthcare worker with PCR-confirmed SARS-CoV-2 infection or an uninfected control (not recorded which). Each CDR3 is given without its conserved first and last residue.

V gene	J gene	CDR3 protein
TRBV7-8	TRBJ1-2	ASSQLVLYGYT
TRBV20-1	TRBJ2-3	SANPGLAGTDTQY
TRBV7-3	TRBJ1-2	ASSKTGGDGYT
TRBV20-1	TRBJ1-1	SARDGHQNTEAF
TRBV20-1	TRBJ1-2	SARGLRNYGYT
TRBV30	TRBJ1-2	AWGGGNYGYT
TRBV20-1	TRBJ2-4	SVISTGENIQY
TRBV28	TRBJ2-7	ASSTLARASSYEQY
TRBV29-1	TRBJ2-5	SVGRDGETQY
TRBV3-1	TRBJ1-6	ASSLTDTNSPLH
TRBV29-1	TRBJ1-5	SVETGARDQPQH
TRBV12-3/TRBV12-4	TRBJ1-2	ASSLGRGLGYT
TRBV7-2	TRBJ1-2	ASSLIGYGYT
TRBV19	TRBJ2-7	ASSTGGGSYEQY
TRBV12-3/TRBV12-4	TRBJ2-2	ASSTLAGASGTGELF
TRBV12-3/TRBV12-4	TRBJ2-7	ASSFESGRGYEQY
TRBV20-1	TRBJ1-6	SASKGPGSPLH
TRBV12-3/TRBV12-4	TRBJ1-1	ASSFDSNTEAF
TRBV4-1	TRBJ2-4	ASSQSVAKNIQY
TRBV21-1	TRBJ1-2	ASRRDLDYGYT
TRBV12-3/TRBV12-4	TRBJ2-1	ASSLAEGSPYSSEQF
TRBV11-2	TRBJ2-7	ASSPGQGPSYEQY
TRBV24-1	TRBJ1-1	ATSVPEAF
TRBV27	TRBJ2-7	ASSLNRLRDYEQY
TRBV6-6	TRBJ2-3	ASSADSLLNTQY
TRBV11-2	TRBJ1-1	ASSNPGAGTHTF
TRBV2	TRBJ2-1	ASSEERGGPGNEQF
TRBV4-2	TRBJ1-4	ASSQDEGDEKLF
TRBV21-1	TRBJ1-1	ASSSQIQGEVAEAF
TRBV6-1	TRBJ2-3	ASQRAPSGVDTQY
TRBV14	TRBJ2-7	ASSLGTGAKQY
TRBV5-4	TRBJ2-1	ASSRAGGTYNEQF
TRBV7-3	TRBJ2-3	ASSLDPGTDTQY
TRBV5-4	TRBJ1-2	ASSNQDRDFGYT
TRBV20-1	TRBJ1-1	SSSQGRTEAF
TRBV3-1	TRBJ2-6	ASSQENPFGANVLT
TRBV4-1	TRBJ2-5	ASSPIRQGAWETQY
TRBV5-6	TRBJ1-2	ASSLEYRGQGYT
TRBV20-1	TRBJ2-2	SARSPGGGANTGELF
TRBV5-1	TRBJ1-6	ASSSGRADSPLH
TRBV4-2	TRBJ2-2	ASSQSGLLGGNTGELF
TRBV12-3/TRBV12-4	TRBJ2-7	ASSLAGGIPYEQY
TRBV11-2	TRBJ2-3	ASSERVVNLPDTQY
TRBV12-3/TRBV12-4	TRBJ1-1	ASSFGGGLNTEAF
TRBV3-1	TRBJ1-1	ASSQDGGEAF
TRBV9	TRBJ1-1	ASSALEGTEAF
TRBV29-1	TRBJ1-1	SVEDRLNTEAF
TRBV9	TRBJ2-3	ASSLAGGLTDTQY
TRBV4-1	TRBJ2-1	ASSQGTVAAYNEQF
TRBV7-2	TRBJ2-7	ASSSTGFGSFEQY
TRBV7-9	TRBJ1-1	ASSPQQGYTEAF
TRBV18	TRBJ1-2	ASSPGRDYGYT
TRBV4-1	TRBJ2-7	ASSQTTGFEQY
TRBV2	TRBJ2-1	ASSYGQGWNEQF
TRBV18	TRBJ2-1	ASSQAESSYNEQF
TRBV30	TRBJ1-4	AWSTRGEKLF
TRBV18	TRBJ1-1	ASSPTPGDTEAF
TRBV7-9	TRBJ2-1	ASSLDRGFEQF
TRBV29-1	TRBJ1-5	SVAVGGNNQPQH